One and the same sample provided the 6 T cell receptor beta chains below, sequenced in a study of shared clonotypes between healthy human individuals. The table came from immunoSEQ multiplex PCR; TCRdb's copy has only in-frame clones and leaves some out. The sample consists of roughly 2,300,000 clones, 92% of them appearing once. Sequenced: naive CD4+ T cells from PBMCs. Subset given: CD45RA+ positively selected. All receptors come from a man aged 18 to 29 in good health. Some clones in this sample may be carry-over from other donors' samples.

This rearrangement joins TRBV27 to TRBJ2-1, with TRBD2 matching over 15 bases. Germline V gene sequence: CDR1 MNHEY, CDR2 SMNVEV (reference sequence). CDR3 size: 17 residues. Trimming cost V 6 bases and J 8 bases; bases outside gene matches: 11. The CDR3: CASSFDWTSGRADEQFF. CDR3 nucleotide sequence: TGTGCCAGCAGCTTCGACTGGACTAGCGGGAGGGCAGATGAGCAGTTCTTC.

The chain is built from TRBV5-1 and TRBJ2-2, with TRBD2 matching 11 bases. Losses at the gene ends were 2 bases for V and 1 base for J; bases not matched to a gene: 4. The CDR3 contains 17 residues. Germline V gene lookup returns CDR1 SGHRS and CDR2 YFSETQ. The CDR3 sequence is CASSFPLAGGNTGELFF. The CDR3 DNA is TGCGCCAGCAGCTTTCCCCTAGCGGGAGGGAACACCGGGGAGCTGTTTTTT.

The rearrangement uses TRBV2 and TRBJ2-7, with D perhaps assigned TRBD1 or TRBD2 (5 bases each). The CDR3 runs to 15 residues. V shed 7 bases and J shed 2 bases, with 18 bases lying between them. Germline assignment: CDR1 SNHLY and CDR2 FYNNEI. CDR3 nucleotides: TGTGCCAGCACTACGGGGACGGGTCGAGCCTACGAGCAGTACTTC. Residues: CASTTGTGRAYEQYF. The full variable domain, with the rest looked up from reference TRBV2 and TRBJ2-7, is EPEVTQTPSHQVTQMGQEVILRCVPISNHLYFYWYRQILGQKVEFLVSFYNNEISEKSEIFDDQFSVERPDGSNFTLKIRSTKLEDSAMYFCASTTGTGRAYEQYFGPGTRLTVT.

The chain recombines TRBV19 with TRBJ1-1; TRBD1 is a possible D gene (5 bases). From germline, CDR1 is LNHDA and CDR2 SQIVND (reference sequence). V lost 3 bases to trimming and J lost 3 bases, with 8 bases between them. This CDR3 spans 13 amino acids. This chain's CDR3 is CASSMGPDTEAFF. The CDR3 region has the DNA TGTGCCAGTAGTATGGGGCCGGACACTGAAGCTTTCTTT.

The CDR3 DNA is TGCGCCAGCAGCCGAATGGGACTCTTCTATGGCTACACCTTC. It specifies CASSRMGLFYGYTF. The V and J genes are TRBV4-1 and TRBJ1-2, with a tentative D call TRBD1 (5 bases). The germline CDR1 and CDR2 sequences are MGHRA and YSYEKL. This CDR3 contains 14 residues. Trimming stripped 4 bases from V and 4 bases from J, with 13 bases between.

This chain connects TRBV11-1 to TRBJ2-1, with 7 bases identical to TRBD2. V lost 6 bases to trimming and J lost 12 bases; unmatched junction nucleotides: 14. The CDR3 runs to 14 residues. From germline, CDR1 is SGHAT and CDR2 FQDESV (reference sequence). The DNA for the CDR3 is TGTGCCAGCAGTCTCCTCGCGGGGGATGTAGGGCAGTTCTTC. Translated, it gives CASSLLAGDVGQFF.